This T cell receptor (beta chain) originates from a study of blood T cell repertoires in COVID-19. The overall study: Material from acute and convalescent COVID-19 was sourced from the United States, Italy and Spain. Sources were T cells, B-cell-depleted T cells, or PBMCs; the material itself was cDNA or gDNA.

In the original processing: How many nucleated cells were present was estimated from reference gene primer amplification. Sequencing was performed with immunoSEQ multiplex PCR; in TCRdb, only in-frame clones are kept and a portion is missing. That table supplies the V and J calls and clone size; D and trimming were determined from the DNA. This table has 200,000 to 250,000 clones, 80% to 90% appearing once. The CDR3 is made up of 14 amino acids. CDR1 and CDR2 from the germline V gene are MNHEY and SMNVEV (reference sequence). Trimming stripped 8 bases from V and 10 bases from J, with 21 bases between.

The V call is TRBV27, the J call TRBJ2-1; D possibly corresponds to TRBD1 (6 bases). The sample was peripheral blood. The sequence was collected from a man between 18 and 29 years old with active or convalescent COVID-19. The CDR3 DNA reads TGTGCCAGCCACCTCCAGGGGCGACTGGAAGAGCAGTTCTTC. Its translation is CASHLQGRLEEQFF.